This entry concerns a single TCR beta chain. Its antigen is as yet unknown. V lost 0 bases and J 0 bases, leaving 9 bases between the germline ends. The germline gives CDR1 LGHNA, CDR2 YNFKEQ. The CDR3 contains 16 residues. The data were obtained in a study of cytomegalovirus exposure and HLA in healthy donors. The PCR employed 60 Vbeta primers together with 13 Jbeta primers. The repertoire was sequenced with immunoSEQ multiplex PCR; TCRdb's copy has only in-frame clones and lacks some. The sample shows 90,000 to 120,000 clones, around 74% of them seen only once. Study results and caveats: When a later analysis compared HLA-associated TCR beta chains with equally common others, the HLA-associated chains turned out to be more clonally expanded and to have lower generation probabilities. A missense variant in DCLRE1C was later tied to TCR beta V- and J-gene trimming. Researchers catalogued approximately 160 TCR beta chains as cytomegalovirus-associated.

The source material was PBMCs. This clonotype was obtained from a woman between 40 and 55 years old in good health and CMV-seropositive. The chain combines TRBV4-2 with TRBJ2-1; TRBD1 might be the D (6 bases). The CDR3 nucleotides read TGTGCCAGCAGCCAAGAAGGACAGATCTCCTACAATGAGCAGTTCTTC. Amino acids: CASSQEGQISYNEQFF.